The clone carrying this TCR beta chain occurred many times. The antigen remains undetermined. CDR3 length: 14 residues. Germline-derived CDR1 and CDR2 are MNHEY and SVGEGT. Trimming left V 6 bases short and J 0 bases short, with 11 bases between. These data are taken from a study of response to subunit inactivated influenza vaccine. Broader study findings: Each seasonal influenza vaccination, the authors suggested, recruits few new T cells.

MiXCR, run by TCRdb on the RT-PCR reads, gives a single entry per CDR3 protein. The sample lists approximately 530,000 distinct CDR3 sequences, under 9% occurring once. V is TRBV6-2 or TRBV6-3 and J is TRBJ1-1; no clear D gene. The origin of this receptor is a man aged 50 to 69 who received an inactivated influenza vaccine. Sequenced material: PBMCs from blood, taken roughly 24 months after vaccination. CDR3 nucleotide sequence: TGTGCCAGCAGGACCCCCGAGGTGAACACTGAAGCTTTCTTT. Translated: CASRTPEVNTEAFF.